This T cell receptor (beta chain) comes out of a study of blood T cell repertoires in COVID-19. Study-wide background: T cells, B-cell-depleted T cells, or PBMCs supplied cDNA or gDNA.

The assay was immunoSEQ multiplex PCR, and TCRdb's table has in-frame clones only and misses some. This sample has 100,000 or so clones, with 65% to 90% found just once. The V gene end was trimmed by 2 bases and the J gene end by 1 base; junction bases not matched to a gene: 10. CDR3 length: 17 residues. Looked up from germline, CDR1 is MDHEN and CDR2 is SYDVKM. Sequencing used peripheral blood. The chain carries TRBV28 and TRBJ1-1, with TRBD1 matching 7 bases. This receptor was taken from a man aged 50-60 years with acute or convalescent COVID-19. CDR3 sequence (DNA): TGTGCCAGCAGTTTAGCAGGTTACGGACAGGCGAACACTGAAGCTTTCTTT. Its protein product is CASSLAGYGQANTEAFF. Full variable domain (outside the CDR3, taken from reference TRBV28 and TRBJ1-1): DVKVTQSSRYLVKRTGEKVFLECVQDMDHENMFWYRQDPGLGLRLIYFSYDVKMKEKGDIPEGYSVSREKKERFSLILESASTNQTSMYLCASSLAGYGQANTEAFFGQGTRLTVV.